The rows below give T cell receptor beta chains drawn from one sample of a study of cytomegalovirus exposure and HLA in healthy donors. Assay used: immunoSEQ multiplex PCR; TCRdb lists only in-frame clones, some missing. Of 220,000 or so clones listed, approximately 85% are singletons. The sample was PBMCs. The receptors here all came from a woman in her forties in good health and CMV-seronegative. Each CDR3 is given with its conserved first and last residue. A D gene is named only where the DNA matches it firmly. Not all rows give a size; the values are once, few, many and, for expanded clones, a class.

>.|TRBJ1-1|TRBV5-6|TRBD1
CASSTLGQGDTEAFF
TGTGCCAGCAGCACATTGGGACAGGGAGACACTGAAGCTTTCTTT
>.|TRBJ2-7|TRBV10-3|.
CAISVQGYEQYF
TGTGCCATCAGCGTTCAGGGCTACGAGCAGTACTTC
>.|TRBJ1-1|TRBV6-5|.
CASSSTTGPGNTEAFF
TGTGCCAGCAGTTCTACCACAGGGCCCGGGAACACTGAAGCTTTCTTT
>.|TRBJ2-5|TRBV7-9|.
CASSSGGLAFRGTQYF
TGTGCCAGCAGCTCCGGGGGGCTAGCCTTTAGGGGGACCCAGTACTTC
>.|TRBJ2-3|TRBV12-2|.
CASRFNRAGDTQYF
TGTGCAAGTCGCTTCAACAGGGCGGGAGATACGCAGTATTTT
>.|TRBJ2-2|TRBV7-2|.
CASSFGFGNTGELFF
TGTGCCAGCAGCTTCGGGTTTGGAAACACCGGGGAGCTGTTTTTT
>.|TRBJ2-7|TRBV28|TRBD2
CASSLVGVSGRKQYF
TGTGCCAGCAGTTTGGTAGGGGTTAGCGGGAGGAAGCAGTACTTC
>.|TRBJ2-7|TRBV14|.
CASSHLGDYEQYF
TGTGCCAGCAGCCACCTCGGGGACTACGAGCAGTACTTC
>.|TRBJ1-4|TRBV5-1|TRBD1
CASSLGTGREKLFF
TGCGCCAGCAGCTTGGGGACAGGGCGTGAAAAACTGTTTTTT
>.|TRBJ2-7|TRBV2|.
CASQGGEHEQYF
TGTGCCTCACAGGGAGGGGAGCACGAGCAGTACTTC
>.|TRBJ1-2|TRBV5-4|.
CASSSGTPGYTF
TGTGCCAGCAGCTCCGGGACTCCGGGCTACACCTTC
>.|TRBJ2-3|TRBV5-4|TRBD1
CASSSTGGPTDTQYF
TGTGCCAGCAGCTCTACAGGGGGACCCACAGATACGCAGTATTTT
>.|TRBJ1-1|TRBV5-1|.
CASGGQVGMNTEAFF
TGCGCCAGCGGTGGGCAGGTTGGAATGAACACTGAAGCTTTCTTT
>.|TRBJ2-7|TRBV6-1|TRBD1
CASSGTGTAYEQYF
TGTGCCAGCAGTGGTACCGGGACAGCTTACGAGCAGTACTTC
>.|TRBJ1-5|TRBV4-2|.
CASSPEGGNQPQHF
TGTGCCAGCAGCCCCGAAGGGGGCAATCAGCCCCAGCATTTT
>.|TRBJ1-2|TRBV19|.
CATLPGENYGYTF
TGTGCCACCCTCCCGGGAGAAAACTATGGCTACACCTTC
>few|TRBJ2-6|TRBV7-2|.
CASRVQSSGANVLTF
TGTGCCAGCAGGGTACAAAGCTCTGGGGCCAACGTCCTGACTTTC
>.|TRBJ1-6|TRBV4-1|TRBD1
CASSQDHATGNSPLHF
TGCGCCAGCAGCCAAGATCACGCGACAGGGAATTCACCCCTCCACTTT
>.|TRBJ2-1|TRBV28|.
CASSSLTASGYNEQFF
TGTGCCAGCAGTTCACTTACAGCCAGCGGCTACAATGAGCAGTTCTTC
>.|TRBJ2-1|TRBV10-1|.
CASSGDMSSYNEQFF
TGCGCCAGCAGCGGGGACATGAGCTCCTACAATGAGCAGTTCTTC
>.|TRBJ2-1|TRBV27|TRBD2
CASTSLAGGYNEQFF
TGTGCCAGCACCTCCCTAGCGGGGGGCTACAATGAGCAGTTCTTC
>.|TRBJ1-2|TRBV19|.
CASSIWSANYGYTF
TGTGCCAGTAGTATCTGGTCAGCTAACTATGGCTACACCTTC
>.|TRBJ1-1|TRBV20-1|.
CSATDRAEAFF
TGCAGTGCTACTGACAGAGCTGAAGCTTTCTTT
>.|TRBJ2-1|TRBV6-6|.
CASSKQGNSYNEQFF
TGTGCCAGCAGTAAACAGGGTAATTCCTACAATGAGCAGTTCTTC
>.|TRBJ1-2|TRBV7-9|.
CSSSFADYGYTF
TGTTCCAGCAGCTTCGCAGACTATGGCTACACCTTC
>.|TRBJ2-6|TRBV5-1|TRBD2
CASSWTSGGANVLTF
TGCGCCAGCAGCTGGACTAGTGGTGGGGCCAACGTCCTGACTTTC
>.|TRBJ2-2|TRBV12-5|TRBD2
CASAPAGANTGELFF
TGTGCTAGTGCCCCAGCGGGAGCAAACACCGGGGAGCTGTTTTTT
>.|TRBJ2-7|TRBV1|.
CTSVIVRYEQYF
TGCACCAGCGTAATAGTCCGTTACGAGCAGTACTTC
>.|TRBJ2-7|TRBV7-9|TRBD2
CSWREGLSEQYF
TGTTCCTGGCGGGAGGGCCTGAGCGAGCAGTACTTC
>.|TRBJ2-1|TRBV5-1|TRBD2
CASSLTSVNEQFF
TGCGCCAGCAGCCTGACTAGCGTCAATGAGCAGTTCTTC
>once|TRBJ2-3|TRBV11-2|.
CASSLDQFTDTQYF
TGTGCCAGCAGCTTAGATCAGTTCACAGATACGCAGTATTTT
>.|TRBJ2-7|TRBV19|TRBD2
CASSIGGPGGPYEQYF
TGTGCCAGTAGTATAGGTGGGCCGGGAGGCCCCTACGAGCAGTACTTC
>few|TRBJ1-1|TRBV7-2|.
CASTTYIGLNTEAFF
TGTGCCAGCACCACTTACATCGGGTTGAACACTGAAGCTTTCTTT
>few|TRBJ1-5|TRBV27|TRBD1
CASSRTGAGQPQHF
TGTGCCAGCAGTCGGACAGGGGCAGGTCAGCCCCAGCATTTT
>.|TRBJ1-5|TRBV28|.
CASSSRVGSHQPQHF
TGTGCCAGCAGTTCGAGGGTAGGGTCTCATCAGCCCCAGCATTTT
>.|TRBJ1-1|TRBV5-1|.
CASSYQPGTEAFF
TGCGCCAGCAGCTACCAACCCGGCACTGAAGCTTTCTTT
>.|TRBJ2-7|TRBV27|.
CASSLNSGTTLKQYF
TGTGCCAGCAGTTTAAATTCCGGGACAACATTAAAGCAGTACTTC
>.|TRBJ1-2|TRBV7-8|TRBD1
CASSLGLGQVLGYTF
TGTGCCAGCAGCTTAGGCCTAGGACAGGTTTTAGGCTACACCTTC
>.|TRBJ1-3|TRBV5-1|TRBD1
CASSLGTGPGNTIYF
TGCGCCAGCAGCTTGGGGACAGGTCCTGGAAACACCATATATTTT
>.|TRBJ1-5|TRBV6-6|TRBD1
CASSYQTGGHQPQHF
TGTGCCAGCAGTTACCAGACAGGGGGCCATCAGCCCCAGCATTTT
>.|TRBJ1-1|TRBV27|.
CASFYRNTEAFF
TGTGCCAGCTTCTACAGAAACACTGAAGCTTTCTTT
>once|TRBJ1-2|TRBV23-1|TRBD1
CASSQSRDRVKLYGYTF
TGCGCCAGCAGTCAATCTCGGGACAGGGTAAAACTCTATGGCTACACCTTC
>.|TRBJ1-5|TRBV10-2|TRBD1
CASKDRGRQPQHF
TGCGCCAGCAAGGACAGGGGCCGGCAGCCCCAGCATTTT
>once|TRBJ1-2|TRBV13|.
CASSYIGGGYTF
TGTGCCAGCAGCTACATCGGCGGGGGCTACACCTTC
>.|TRBJ1-4|TRBV10-3|.
CAISGGTTKLDNEKLFF
TGTGCCATCAGTGGAGGGACTACTAAACTCGATAATGAAAAACTGTTTTTT
>.|TRBJ2-7|TRBV7-2|.
CASSLQGYEQYF
TGTGCCAGCAGTCTACAGGGCTACGAGCAGTACTTC
>.|TRBJ2-7|TRBV2|TRBD2
CASSERLAGTLYEQYF
TGTGCCAGCAGTGAGCGGCTAGCGGGGACACTCTACGAGCAGTACTTC
>.|TRBJ2-1|TRBV10-2|TRBD2
CASSEPGLGFIGYNEQFF
TGCGCCAGCAGTGAGCCGGGACTAGGTTTCATCGGCTACAATGAGCAGTTCTTC
>.|TRBJ1-5|TRBV28|.
CASISAGKISNQPQHF
TGTGCCAGCATTTCAGCAGGTAAAATTAGCAATCAGCCCCAGCATTTT
>few|TRBJ2-2|TRBV7-9|.
CSSSFGGGELFF
TGTTCCAGCAGCTTCGGCGGTGGGGAGCTGTTTTTT
>.|TRBJ2-3|TRBV28|.
CASSSADTQYF
TGTGCCAGCAGTTCAGCAGATACGCAGTATTTT
>.|TRBJ1-2|TRBV7-2|TRBD1
CASSYTRDSGLKGYTF
TGTGCCAGCAGCTATACCCGGGACAGCGGATTGAAAGGCTACACCTTC
>.|TRBJ2-7|TRBV18|TRBD1
CASSLDRYEQYF
TGTGCCAGCTCACTGGACAGGTACGAGCAGTACTTC
>.|TRBJ2-5|TRBV5-6|.
CASSLGIGGAETQYF
TGTGCCAGCAGCTTGGGGATTGGGGGGGCAGAGACCCAGTACTTC
>.|TRBJ1-6|TRBV30|TRBD1
CARKETGYNSPLHF
TGTGCCCGGAAGGAGACAGGGTATAATTCACCCCTCCACTTT